The TCR beta chain described here comes from a study of T cells after yellow fever vaccination. Broader study findings: Contaminants from the bulk population, in the form of abundant clonotypes, could be found in FACS-sorted repertoires.

V was cut by 4 bases and J by 2 bases, with 14 bases left in between. CDR3 length: 16 residues. Germline CDR1 is KGHSH and CDR2 is LQKENI. Remarks on this clonotype: Its antigen is still unknown.

Universal primer sites and UMIs were introduced during 5'RACE template-switching synthesis of TCR cDNA. TCRdb reprocessed the 5' RACE reads via MiXCR and lists one record per CDR3 protein. Of around 330,000 distinct CDR3 sequences listed, about 3.5% were seen once; the top ten hold roughly a quarter. The chain is built from TRBV18 and TRBJ2-2, with D possibly being TRBD1 (6 bases). The material was PBMCs, obtained on the day of the yellow fever booster vaccination. The TCR was taken from a man aged 18 to 29 who received the YFV17D yellow fever vaccine. In nucleotides, the CDR3 is TGTGCCAGCTCACTGCAAGGACAGCTCAACACCGGGGAGCTGTTTTTT. This sequence encodes CASSLQGQLNTGELFF.